This T cell receptor beta chain was profiled in a study of Ad26.COV2.S vaccination and SARS-CoV-2 variants (dated by TCRdb to about 2021). With regard to the full study: Donors in the vaccine arm were drawn from COV1001, a phase I-IIa trial of Ad26.COV2.S in healthy adults that was multicentre, randomized, double-blind and placebo-controlled. Ad26.COV2.S was administered intramuscularly at a dose of 5x10^10 or 1x10^11 viral particles, either as one shot or as two shots given 56 days apart. TCRbeta repertoire sequencing was used to assess the specificity and breadth of SARS-CoV-2-reactive T cell receptors after Ad26.COV2.S vaccination. The TCR-sequenced set comprised about 30 samples: around 20 Ad26.COV2.S vaccine recipients, 5 placebo recipients and 8 SARS-CoV-2 convalescent individuals. Trial participants were randomized into five groups of five: low-dose or high-dose Ad26.COV2.S given once or twice, or placebo on both occasions. Investigators remained blinded to trial group allocation during experiments and outcome assessment.

The junction carries 14 bases between V and J, which are trimmed by 6 bases and 5 bases respectively. Spanning cysteine to phenylalanine, the CDR3 consists of 13 amino acids. Solely the CDR3 DNA is kept, with 39 bases framed from the first base. Turning to this clone: This receptor's antigen is unknown. No much larger clonotype is one base removed from it; base qualities were not supplied.

The study at large found these results: Compared with placebo recipients, Ad26.COV2.S recipients showed higher spike-specific TCR breadth (P = 0.0014). Vaccine and placebo recipients had comparable non-spike TCR breadth, which fits with the vaccine containing only spike. After vaccination, substantial breadth of spike-specific CD8+ and CD4+ T cell responses was reported. It was noted by the authors that total T cell responses may have been underestimated by the TCR breadth and depth analyses. The study was not powered for comparison of responses between vaccine doses or regimens.

The sample's treatment or condition label is to be understood as: around 19 received Ad26.COV2.S at low or high dose, single or two shots; roughly five received placebo; per-sample allocation not given. For vaccine and placebo recipients, the sequenced repertoires came from samples collected on day 63 after the first injection. Cohort 1b enrolled 20 to 30 adults aged 18-55 years at a single site in Boston, USA, between 29 July and 7 August 2020. Ad26.COV2.S was a replication-incompetent adenovirus type 26 vector expressing a prefusion-stabilized SARS-CoV-2 spike protein from the original Wuhan strain. The immunoSEQ Assay was used to sequence TCRbeta CDR3 regions. After extraction, genomic DNA underwent amplification by bias-controlled multiplex PCR, followed by high-throughput sequencing. For the original study's pipeline: To quantify the absolute abundance of every unique TCRbeta CDR3 region, sequences were collapsed and filtered. T cell fraction was estimated by normalization of TCRbeta template counts to usable DNA, with usable DNA being measured through amplification of reference genes present in all nucleated cells. Repertoire TCRs were annotated as SARS-CoV-2-specific when V gene, CDR3 amino acid sequence and J gene were exactly matched to a known reactive TCR set. MIRA supplied the reference SARS-CoV-2 TCR set, which was filtered for enrichment in COVID-19-positive ImmuneCODE repertoires so that public or cross-reactive TCRs were removed. Based on the MIRA antigens, annotated TCRs were further analysed at the level of specific ORF or position within ORF. Breadth was defined as the number of annotated unique rearrangements divided by the total number of unique productive rearrangements, and depth was defined as the summed frequency of the annotated unique rearrangements. Two-sided Wilcoxon rank-sum tests were used to compare TCR breadth between groups. Drawn from immuneACCESS, this table holds only the in-frame rearrangements with V and J called that TCRdb kept. Clones are partly lost; checked studies trace under half to an unresolved V gene and leave the rest unexplained. For V, J and clone size, that table is used; D and trimming come from the DNA. Here the sample has 380,000 or so clones; around 89% occur a single time. The ten largest clones represent around 5% of the sample.

The TCR sequence derives from a person aged 18-65 years who received the Ad26.COV2.S COVID-19 vaccine or a placebo. The sequencing used peripheral blood, collected in a trial of Ad26.COV2.S vaccine versus placebo. The rearranged segments are TRBV12-3 or TRBV12-4 and TRBJ2-7, and the D gene may be TRBD2, 6 bases matching. The CDR3 loop reads CASSFTWGDEQYF. The nucleotide sequence is TGTGCCAGCAGCTTCACCTGGGGGGACGAGCAGTACTTC.